These T cell receptor beta chains were read from a single sample in a study of cytomegalovirus exposure and HLA in healthy donors. The protocol was immunoSEQ multiplex PCR, while the TCRdb copy is restricted to in-frame clones and leaves out a portion. The repertoire holds 95,000 to 150,000 clones, 80% seen once, with over 2% in the top ten. Sequencing input: PBMCs. Receptors originate from a young man in good health and CMV-seronegative. CDR3s include the opening cysteine and the closing phenylalanine or tryptophan. A D gene is named only where the DNA matches it firmly. Clone size is not always given. Where it is, it says once, few, many or a class for expanded clones.

>TRBV18|.|TRBJ1-2|.
CASSPPGVNYGYTF
TGTGCCAGCTCACCACCAGGGGTAAACTATGGCTACACCTTC
>TRBV6-6|TRBD2|TRBJ2-2|.
CASSYPRGEGPGELFF
TGTGCCAGCAGTTACCCGCGGGGGGAGGGCCCCGGGGAGCTGTTTTTT
>TRBV10-2|.|TRBJ1-2|.
CASSEAVRGYGYTF
TGCGCCAGCAGTGAGGCAGTTCGGGGCTATGGCTACACCTTC
>TRBV7-9|.|TRBJ1-1|.
CASSYVGGGTEAFF
TGTGCCAGCAGCTATGTGGGGGGGGGCACTGAAGCTTTCTTT
>TRBV7-7|TRBD2|TRBJ2-7|few
CASSSQGLAGPLSYEQYF
TGTGCCAGCAGCTCCCAGGGACTAGCGGGACCACTTAGTTACGAGCAGTACTTC
>TRBV19|TRBD1|TRBJ1-2|.
CASRPGTGNYGYTF
TGTGCCAGTAGACCCGGGACAGGGAACTATGGCTACACCTTC
>TRBV28|.|TRBJ2-5|.
CATINAAAAIQETQYF
TGTGCCACCATTAACGCCGCCGCGGCGATCCAAGAGACCCAGTACTTC
>TRBV5-4|TRBD1|TRBJ1-2|.
CASSLWGTGGYTF
TGTGCCAGCAGCTTGTGGGGGACAGGTGGCTACACCTTC
>TRBV27|.|TRBJ1-4|.
CASSFAPSATNEKLFF
TGTGCCAGCAGTTTTGCTCCGAGTGCAACTAATGAAAAACTGTTTTTT
>TRBV12-2|.|TRBJ1-6|.
CASRPQTREQSSYNSPLHF
TGTGCAAGTCGCCCCCAGACAAGGGAGCAGAGCTCCTATAATTCACCCCTCCACTTT
>TRBV2|TRBD2|TRBJ2-1|.
CASIGGSYNEQFF
TGTGCCAGCATCGGGGGGTCCTACAATGAGCAGTTCTTC
>TRBV18|TRBD1|TRBJ2-7|.
CASSPPSRGPSYEQYF
TGTGCCAGCTCACCACCCTCCAGGGGGCCTTCCTACGAGCAGTACTTC
>TRBV6-5|TRBD1|TRBJ1-5|.
CASSSGGSNQPQHF
TGTGCCAGCAGCTCAGGGGGTAGCAATCAGCCCCAGCATTTT
>TRBV14|.|TRBJ1-4|.
CASSQRYHEKLFF
TGTGCCAGCAGCCAACGGTACCATGAAAAACTGTTTTTT
>TRBV7-9|.|TRBJ2-5|.
CASSFQGMETQYF
TGTGCCAGCAGCTTCCAGGGGATGGAGACCCAGTACTTC
>TRBV27|TRBD1|TRBJ1-4|.
CASSSAGGYEKLFF
TGTGCCAGCAGTTCGGCAGGGGGATATGAAAAACTGTTTTTT
>TRBV2|TRBD1|TRBJ2-6|once
CASGDRESSGANVLTF
TGTGCCAGCGGCGACAGGGAGAGCTCTGGGGCCAACGTCCTGACTTTC
>TRBV6-5|.|TRBJ2-4|.
CASSYGGGLAKNIQYF
TGTGCCAGCAGTTACGGGGGAGGATTAGCCAAAAACATTCAGTACTTC
>TRBV19|.|TRBJ1-3|few
CASANYRAAGNTIYF
TGTGCCAGTGCGAACTACAGGGCGGCAGGAAACACCATATATTTT
>TRBV18|TRBD2|TRBJ2-3|.
CASSPGLAASTDTQYF
TGTGCCAGCTCACCTGGACTAGCAGCTAGCACAGATACGCAGTATTTT
>TRBV28|.|TRBJ1-5|.
CASSLTVAGDQPQHF
TGTGCCAGCAGTTTAACTGTGGCCGGGGATCAGCCCCAGCATTTT
>TRBV4-1|TRBD1|TRBJ2-7|.
CASSLSQGARNEQYF
TGCGCCAGCAGCCTTTCGCAGGGGGCGCGAAACGAGCAGTACTTC
>TRBV5-1|TRBD1|TRBJ1-4|.
CASSQGQGNEKLFF
TGCGCCAGCAGCCAGGGACAGGGTAACGAAAAACTGTTTTTT
>TRBV7-2|.|TRBJ2-7|.
CASSFKAGSEQYF
TGTGCCAGCAGCTTTAAGGCGGGGAGCGAGCAGTACTTC
>TRBV7-6|TRBD1|TRBJ2-7|few
CASSVLQGQPSYEQYF
TGTGCCAGCAGCGTCCTACAGGGGCAGCCCTCCTACGAGCAGTACTTC
>TRBV5-4|.|TRBJ2-3|.
CASSGRQGPDTQYF
TGTGCCAGCAGCGGTAGGCAGGGCCCAGATACGCAGTATTTT
>TRBV2|.|TRBJ1-6|.
CASSGQLNSPLHF
TGTGCCAGCAGTGGACAGTTGAATTCACCCCTCCACTTT
>TRBV2|.|TRBJ2-1|.
CASSEALGLSYNEQFF
TGTGCCAGCAGTGAAGCTTTGGGCCTCTCCTACAATGAGCAGTTCTTC
>TRBV4-1|TRBD2|TRBJ2-3|once
CASSLAGGRKLTDTQYF
TGCGCCAGCAGCCTAGCGGGGGGCCGAAAACTCACAGATACGCAGTATTTT
>TRBV7-8|.|TRBJ1-1|.
CASSKDRNTEAFF
TGTGCCAGCAGCAAAGACAGGAACACTGAAGCTTTCTTT